A selection of T cell receptor beta chains follows, all from one sample in a study of T cell responses to AZD1222 COVID-19 vaccine. Assay: immunoSEQ multiplex PCR; the TCRdb copy retains only in-frame clones and omits some. Of over 130,000 clones listed, 92% were seen once; the top ten hold approximately 3.5%. Sequenced here: peripheral blood, sampled 28 days after the second AZD1222 dose. The source of these receptors is an adult who received the AZD1222 COVID-19 vaccine. Each CDR3 is given with its conserved first and last residue. D genes are given only for firm matches. A row's size may be missing; if present it is once, few, many or a size class.

cdr3_aa: CASSEVGEETYGYTF
cdr3_nt: TGTGCCAGCAGTGAAGTTGGGGAGGAAACCTATGGCTACACCTTC
clone_size: NA
d_call: NA
v_call: TRBV2
j_call: TRBJ1-2
cdr3_length: 15

cdr3_aa: CSASQGLRKTQYF
cdr3_nt: TGCAGTGCTAGTCAGGGGCTCAGAAAGACCCAGTACTTC
clone_size: NA
d_call: NA
v_call: TRBV20-1
j_call: TRBJ2-5
cdr3_length: 13

cdr3_aa: CASSTTESNQPQHF
cdr3_nt: TGTGCCAGCAGTACCACAGAGAGCAATCAGCCCCAGCATTTT
clone_size: NA
d_call: NA
v_call: TRBV28
j_call: TRBJ1-5
cdr3_length: 14

cdr3_aa: CASSPPGQQETQYF
cdr3_nt: TGTGCCAGCAGTCCTCCGGGACAACAAGAGACCCAGTACTTC
clone_size: NA
d_call: NA
v_call: TRBV6-5
j_call: TRBJ2-5
cdr3_length: 14

cdr3_aa: CASSQGPADTQYF
cdr3_nt: TGTGCCAGCAGCCAAGGGCCTGCAGATACGCAGTATTTT
clone_size: NA
d_call: NA
v_call: TRBV3-1/TRBV3-2
j_call: TRBJ2-3
cdr3_length: 13

cdr3_aa: CASSPLPGRNTIYF
cdr3_nt: TGTGCCAGCAGCCCTCTTCCAGGGCGTAACACCATATATTTT
clone_size: NA
d_call: NA
v_call: TRBV14
j_call: TRBJ1-3
cdr3_length: 14

cdr3_aa: CASRWDRGPNYGYTF
cdr3_nt: TGTGCCAGCAGATGGGACAGGGGACCTAACTATGGCTACACCTTC
clone_size: NA
d_call: TRBD1
v_call: TRBV6-5
j_call: TRBJ1-2
cdr3_length: 15

cdr3_aa: CATNMGPPYGYTF
cdr3_nt: TGTGCCACCAACATGGGGCCCCCCTATGGCTACACCTTC
clone_size: NA
d_call: NA
v_call: TRBV19
j_call: TRBJ1-2
cdr3_length: 13

cdr3_aa: CSALGRPSTDTQYF
cdr3_nt: TGCAGCGCCCTAGGGCGACCCAGCACAGATACGCAGTATTTT
clone_size: once
d_call: NA
v_call: TRBV29-1
j_call: TRBJ2-3
cdr3_length: 14

cdr3_aa: CASNDWPPGTGVKRSYEQYF
cdr3_nt: TGTGCCAGCAACGACTGGCCCCCCGGGACAGGGGTAAAAAGGTCCTACGAGCAGTACTTC
clone_size: NA
d_call: TRBD1
v_call: TRBV7-8
j_call: TRBJ2-7
cdr3_length: 20